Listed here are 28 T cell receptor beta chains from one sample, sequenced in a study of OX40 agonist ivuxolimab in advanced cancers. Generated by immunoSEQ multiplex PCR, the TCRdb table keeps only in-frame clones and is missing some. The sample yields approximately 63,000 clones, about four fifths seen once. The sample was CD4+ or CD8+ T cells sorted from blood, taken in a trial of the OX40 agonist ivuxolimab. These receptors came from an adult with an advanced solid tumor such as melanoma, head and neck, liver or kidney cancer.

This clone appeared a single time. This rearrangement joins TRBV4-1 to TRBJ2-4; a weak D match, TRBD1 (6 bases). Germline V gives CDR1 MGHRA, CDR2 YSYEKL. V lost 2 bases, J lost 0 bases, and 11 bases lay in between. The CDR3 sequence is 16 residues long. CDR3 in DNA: TGCGCCAGCAGCCAACAGGGGCCCATAGCCAAAAACATTCAGTACTTC. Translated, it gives CASSQQGPIAKNIQYF.

The CDR3 region has the DNA TGTGCCAGCAGTCCCGCAGGGACAGGGACCGAGCAGTACTTC. This codes for CASSPAGTGTEQYF. The V call is TRBV6-5, the J call TRBJ2-7; 9 bases agree with TRBD1. The V gene end was trimmed by 5 bases and the J gene end by 6 bases; junction bases not matched to a gene: 8. This CDR3 region has 14 residues. Germline CDR1 MNHEY, CDR2 SVGAGI.

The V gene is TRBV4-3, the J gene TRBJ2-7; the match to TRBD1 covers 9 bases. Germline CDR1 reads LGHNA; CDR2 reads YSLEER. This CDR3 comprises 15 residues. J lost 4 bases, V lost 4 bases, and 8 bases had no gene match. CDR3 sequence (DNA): TGCGCCAGCAGCCGACTACAGGGGGCTGGATACGAGCAGTACTTC. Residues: CASSRLQGAGYEQYF.

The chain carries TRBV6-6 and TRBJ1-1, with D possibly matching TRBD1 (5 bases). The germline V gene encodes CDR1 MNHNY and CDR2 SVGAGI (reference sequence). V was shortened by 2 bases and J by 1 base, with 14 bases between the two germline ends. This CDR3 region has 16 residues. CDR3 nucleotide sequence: TGTGCCAGCAGTTACAATTTAGGGGCGGGGAACACTGAAGCTTTCTTT. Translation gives CASSYNLGAGNTEAFF.

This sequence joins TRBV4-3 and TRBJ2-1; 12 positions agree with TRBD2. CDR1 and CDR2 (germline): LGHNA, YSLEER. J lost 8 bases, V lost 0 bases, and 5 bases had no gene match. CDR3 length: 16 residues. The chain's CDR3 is CASSQERGLAGYEQFF. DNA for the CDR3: TGCGCCAGCAGCCAAGAGCGGGGACTAGCGGGTTATGAGCAGTTCTTC.

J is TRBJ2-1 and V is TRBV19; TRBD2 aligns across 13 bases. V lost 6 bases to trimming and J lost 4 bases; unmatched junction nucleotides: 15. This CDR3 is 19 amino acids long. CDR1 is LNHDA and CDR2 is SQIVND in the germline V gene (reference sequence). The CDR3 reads CASRQGATSGGWAYNEQFF. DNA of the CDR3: TGTGCCAGTAGACAGGGCGCGACTAGCGGGGGGTGGGCTTACAATGAGCAGTTCTTC.

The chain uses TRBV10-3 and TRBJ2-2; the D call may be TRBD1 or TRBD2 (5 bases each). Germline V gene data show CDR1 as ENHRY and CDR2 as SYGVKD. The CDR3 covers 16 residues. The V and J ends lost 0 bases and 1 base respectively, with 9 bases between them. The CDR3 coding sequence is TGTGCCATCAGTGAGTCACGGGGCAAGAACACCGGGGAGCTGTTTTTT. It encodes CAISESRGKNTGELFF.

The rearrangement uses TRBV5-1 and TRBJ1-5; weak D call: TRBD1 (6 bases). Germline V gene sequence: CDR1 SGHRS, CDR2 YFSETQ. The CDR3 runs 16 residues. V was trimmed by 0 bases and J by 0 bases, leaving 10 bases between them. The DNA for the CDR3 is TGCGCCAGCAGCTTGGAAGGGGACACTAGCAATCAGCCCCAGCATTTT. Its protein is CASSLEGDTSNQPQHF.

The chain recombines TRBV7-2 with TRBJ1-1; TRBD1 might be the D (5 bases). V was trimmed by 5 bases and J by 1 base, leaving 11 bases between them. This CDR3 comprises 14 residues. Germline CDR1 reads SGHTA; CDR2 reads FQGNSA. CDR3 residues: CASSIRGGNTEAFF. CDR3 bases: TGTGCCAGCAGCATCCGCGGGGGGAACACTGAAGCTTTCTTT.

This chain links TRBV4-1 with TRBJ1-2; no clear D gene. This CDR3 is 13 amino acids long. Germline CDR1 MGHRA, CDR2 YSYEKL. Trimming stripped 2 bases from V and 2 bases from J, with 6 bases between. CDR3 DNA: TGCGCCAGCAGCCAAAGGGCGAACTATGGCTACACCTTC. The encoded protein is CASSQRANYGYTF.

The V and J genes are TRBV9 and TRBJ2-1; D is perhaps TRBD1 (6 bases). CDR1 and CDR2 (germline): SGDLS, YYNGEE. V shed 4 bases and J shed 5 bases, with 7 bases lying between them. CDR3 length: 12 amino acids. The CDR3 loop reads CASSRGNNEQFF. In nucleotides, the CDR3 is TGTGCCAGCAGCAGGGGGAACAATGAGCAGTTCTTC. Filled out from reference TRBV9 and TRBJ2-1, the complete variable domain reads DSGVTQTPKHLITATGQRVTLRCSPRSGDLSVYWYQQSLDQGLQFLIQYYNGEERAKGNILERFSAQQFPDLHSELNLSSLELGDSALYFCASSRGNNEQFFGPGTRLTVL.

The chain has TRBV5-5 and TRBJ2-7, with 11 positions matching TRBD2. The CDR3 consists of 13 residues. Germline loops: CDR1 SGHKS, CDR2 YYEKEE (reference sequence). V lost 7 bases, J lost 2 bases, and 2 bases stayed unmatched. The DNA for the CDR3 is TGTGCCAGCCAGACTAGCGGGACCTACGAGCAGTACTTC. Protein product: CASQTSGTYEQYF.

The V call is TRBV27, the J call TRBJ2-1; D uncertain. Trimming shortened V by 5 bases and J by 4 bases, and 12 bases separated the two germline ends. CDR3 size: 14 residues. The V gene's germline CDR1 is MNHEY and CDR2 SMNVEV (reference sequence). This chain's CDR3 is CASSTQIPYNEQFF. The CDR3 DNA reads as TGTGCCAGCAGTACACAAATCCCTTACAATGAGCAGTTCTTC.

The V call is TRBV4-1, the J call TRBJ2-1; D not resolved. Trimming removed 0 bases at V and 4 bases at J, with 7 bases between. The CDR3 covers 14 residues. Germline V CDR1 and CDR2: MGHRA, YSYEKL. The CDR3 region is CASSQEVIYNEQFF. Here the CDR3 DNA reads TGCGCCAGCAGCCAAGAAGTCATATACAATGAGCAGTTCTTC.

The CDR3 sequence is CASSLDTLAGESSYEQYF. CDR3 DNA: TGTGCCAGCAGCTTAGACACACTAGCGGGGGAAAGCTCCTACGAGCAGTACTTC. The genes are TRBV7-6 and TRBJ2-7; 11 nucleotides line up with TRBD2. The V and J ends lost 1 base and 0 bases, in that order; junction bases with no gene match: 8. The CDR3 consists of 18 residues. Germline CDR1 SGHVS, CDR2 FNYEAQ. Complete variable domain (other parts from reference TRBV7-6 and TRBJ2-7): GAGVSQSPRYKVTKRGQDVALRCDPISGHVSLYWYRQALGQGPEFLTYFNYEAQQDKSGLPNDRFSAERPEGSISTLTIQRTEQRDSAMYRCASSLDTLAGESSYEQYFGPGTRLTVT.

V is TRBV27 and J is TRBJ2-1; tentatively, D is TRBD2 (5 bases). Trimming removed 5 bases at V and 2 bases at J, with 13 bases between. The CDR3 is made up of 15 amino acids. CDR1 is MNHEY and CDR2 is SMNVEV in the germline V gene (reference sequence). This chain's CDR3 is CASSARGTTYNEQFF. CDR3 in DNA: TGTGCCAGCAGTGCCCGGGGTACGACCTACAATGAGCAGTTCTTC.

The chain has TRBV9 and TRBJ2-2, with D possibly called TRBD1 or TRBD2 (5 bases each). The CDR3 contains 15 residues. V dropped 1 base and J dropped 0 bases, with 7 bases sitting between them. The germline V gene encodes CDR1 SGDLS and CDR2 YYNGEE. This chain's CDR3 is CASSVWGSNTGELFF. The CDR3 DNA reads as TGTGCCAGCAGCGTATGGGGGTCGAACACCGGGGAGCTGTTTTTT.

The DNA of the CDR3 is TGTGCCAGCAGCCCGAACGGGGGTTACAATGAGCAGTTCTTC. Translation: CASSPNGGYNEQFF. The rearrangement links TRBV5-6 to TRBJ2-1; D may be TRBD2 (6 bases). CDR1 and CDR2 (germline): SGHDT, YYEEEE. The V end was cut by 4 bases, the J end by 4 bases, with 12 bases between. This CDR3 contains 14 residues.

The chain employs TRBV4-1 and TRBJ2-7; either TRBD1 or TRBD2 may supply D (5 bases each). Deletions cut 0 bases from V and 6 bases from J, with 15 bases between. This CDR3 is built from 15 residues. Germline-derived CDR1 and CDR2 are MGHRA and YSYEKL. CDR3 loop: CASSQDHVRDVEQYF. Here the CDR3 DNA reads TGCGCCAGCAGCCAAGACCATGTCAGGGACGTCGAGCAGTACTTC.

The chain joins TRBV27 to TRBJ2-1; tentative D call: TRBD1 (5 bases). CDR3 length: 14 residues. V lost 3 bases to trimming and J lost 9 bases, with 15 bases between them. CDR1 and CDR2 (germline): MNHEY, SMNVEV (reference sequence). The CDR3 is CASSFTRDLTEQFF. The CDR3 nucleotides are TGTGCCAGCAGTTTTACCAGGGATTTGACTGAGCAGTTCTTC.

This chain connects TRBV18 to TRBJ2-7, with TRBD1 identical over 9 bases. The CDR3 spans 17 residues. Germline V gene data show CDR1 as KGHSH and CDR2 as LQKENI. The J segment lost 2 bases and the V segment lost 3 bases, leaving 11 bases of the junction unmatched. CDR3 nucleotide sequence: TGTGCCAGCTCACCCACCGCCGGGACAGGGTTACCCTACGAGCAGTACTTC. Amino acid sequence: CASSPTAGTGLPYEQYF.

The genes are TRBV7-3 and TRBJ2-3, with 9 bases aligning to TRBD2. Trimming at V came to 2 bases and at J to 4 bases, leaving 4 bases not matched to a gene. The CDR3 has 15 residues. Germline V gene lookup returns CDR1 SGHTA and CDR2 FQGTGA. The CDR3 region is CASSLVAGGPDTQYF. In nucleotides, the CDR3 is TGTGCCAGCAGCTTAGTTGCGGGGGGGCCAGATACGCAGTATTTT.

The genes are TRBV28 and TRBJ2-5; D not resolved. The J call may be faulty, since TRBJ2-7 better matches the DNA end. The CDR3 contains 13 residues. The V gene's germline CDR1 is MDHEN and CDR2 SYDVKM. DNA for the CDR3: TGTGCCAGCAGTTTGGGGATTACCTACGAGCAGTACTTC. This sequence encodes CASSLGITYEQYF.

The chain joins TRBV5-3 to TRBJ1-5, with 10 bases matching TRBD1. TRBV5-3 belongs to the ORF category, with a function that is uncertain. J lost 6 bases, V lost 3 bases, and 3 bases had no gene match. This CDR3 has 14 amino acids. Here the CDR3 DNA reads TGTGCCAGAAGCTCTTGGGACAGGGGTCAGCCCCAGCATTTT. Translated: CARSSWDRGQPQHF.

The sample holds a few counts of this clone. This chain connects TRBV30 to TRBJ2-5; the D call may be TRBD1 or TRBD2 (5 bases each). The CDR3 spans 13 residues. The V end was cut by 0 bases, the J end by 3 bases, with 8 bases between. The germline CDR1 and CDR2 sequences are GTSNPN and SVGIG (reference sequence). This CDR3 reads CAWSVLGEETQYF. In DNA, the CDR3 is TGTGCCTGGAGTGTACTAGGGGAAGAGACCCAGTACTTC.

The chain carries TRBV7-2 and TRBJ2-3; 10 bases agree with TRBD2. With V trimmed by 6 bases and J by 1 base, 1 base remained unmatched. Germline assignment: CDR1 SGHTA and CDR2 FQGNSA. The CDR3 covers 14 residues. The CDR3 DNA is TGTGCCAGCAGTCTAGCGGGGGGCACAGATACGCAGTATTTT. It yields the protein CASSLAGGTDTQYF.

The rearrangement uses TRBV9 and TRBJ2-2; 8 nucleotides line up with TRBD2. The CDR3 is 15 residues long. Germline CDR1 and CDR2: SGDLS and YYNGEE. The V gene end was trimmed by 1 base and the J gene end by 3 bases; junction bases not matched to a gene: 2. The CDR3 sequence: CASSVNGRDTGELFF. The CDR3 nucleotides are TGTGCCAGCAGCGTAAACGGGAGGGACACCGGGGAGCTGTTTTTT.

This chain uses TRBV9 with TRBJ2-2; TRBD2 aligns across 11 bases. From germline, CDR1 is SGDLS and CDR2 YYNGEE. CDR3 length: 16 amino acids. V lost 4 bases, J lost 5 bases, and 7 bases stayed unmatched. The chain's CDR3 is CASSPRLAGLTGELFF. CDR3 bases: TGTGCCAGCAGCCCCCGACTAGCGGGACTGACCGGGGAGCTGTTTTTT.